The 8 T cell receptor beta chains given below trace back to one sample, sequenced in a study of PD-1 blockade in classical Hodgkin lymphoma. Each of the patients experienced relapse following autologous stem cell transplantation, and their brentuximab vedotin exposure differed. Clones were sequenced by immunoSEQ multiplex PCR, and TCRdb holds only the in-frame ones, with some missing. The table includes about 97,000 clones, 65% to 85% detected once. The sample here was peripheral blood mononuclear cells (PBMCs), taken at baseline. The origin of the receptors is a human donor with classical Hodgkin lymphoma.

The rearrangement links TRBV7-9 to TRBJ1-3; D unclear. Trimming took off 0 bases at V and 2 bases at J, with 2 bases between the two ends. There are 13 residues in the CDR3. Germline V gene sequence: CDR1 SEHNR, CDR2 FQNEAQ (reference sequence). The DNA for the CDR3 is TGTGCCAGCAGCTTAGCAGCTGGAAACACCATATATTTT. The encoded protein is CASSLAAGNTIYF.

A note on this clone: Distinct nucleotide sequences in the sample also encode this CDR3. J is TRBJ2-7 and V is TRBV5-1; 9 nucleotides agree with TRBD1. The length of the CDR3 is 15 residues. V lost 0 bases and J lost 3; bases outside the gene matches: 4. Germline CDR1 reads SGHRS; CDR2 reads YFSETQ. Here the CDR3 reads CASSLGGTGSYEQYF. The DNA for the CDR3 is TGCGCCAGCAGCTTGGGGGGGACAGGGAGCTACGAGCAGTACTTC.

This clone showed up just a few times. This chain links TRBV28 with TRBJ1-2; 8 positions agree with TRBD1. The CDR3 spans 16 residues. V dropped 6 bases and J dropped 7; count of bases not matched to a gene: 16. The germline CDR1 and CDR2 sequences are MDHEN and SYDVKM. CDR3 loop: CASSPRQGQPSGGYTF. The CDR3 DNA reads TGTGCCAGCAGCCCTAGACAGGGGCAACCCTCCGGTGGCTACACCTTC.

The chain carries TRBV18 and TRBJ2-7; D may match TRBD1 or TRBD2 (8 bases each). CDR3 length equals 18 residues. V lost 0 bases and J lost 0, with 18 bases in between. Germline lookup yields CDR1 KGHSH and CDR2 LQKENI. DNA for the CDR3: TGTGCCAGCTCACCACCGCCCGGGAGGGACAGGAGCTCCTACGAGCAGTACTTC. Encoded protein: CASSPPPGRDRSSYEQYF.

There are a few counts of this clone. The chain combines TRBV6-6 with TRBJ1-5; the D is unclear. Germline V gene data show CDR1 as MNHNY and CDR2 as SVGAGI (reference sequence). The CDR3 loop spans 13 amino acids. The ends were cut back, 8 bases at V and 2 bases at J, with 10 bases in the middle. CDR3: CASGRRGNQPQHF. For the CDR3, the DNA is TGTGCCAGCGGGAGAAGGGGCAATCAGCCCCAGCATTTT.

V usage is TRBV11-2 and J usage is TRBJ1-1; 7 nucleotides line up with TRBD1. The CDR3 is made up of 15 amino acids. Germline V gene data show CDR1 as SGHAT and CDR2 as FQNNGV. The junction had 12 bases not matched to a gene; V was cut back by 5 bases and J by 6 bases. CDR3 coding DNA: TGTGCCAGCAGCCCCCGGCAAGGGGGCGTTTCTGAAGCTTTCTTT. Protein product: CASSPRQGGVSEAFF. The complete variable domain, with remaining parts taken from reference TRBV11-2 and TRBJ1-1, reads EAGVAQSPRYKIIEKRQSVAFWCNPISGHATLYWYQQILGQGPKLLIQFQNNGVVDDSQLPKDRFSAERLKGVDSTLKIQPAKLEDSAVYLCASSPRQGGVSEAFFGQGTRLTVV.

The table lists this clone with a few counts. The genes are TRBV6-5 and TRBJ1-1; no firm D call. The V gene lost 2 bases and the J gene lost 1 base, with 5 bases spanning the gap. Germline V CDR1 and CDR2: MNHEY, SVGAGI. This CDR3 is built from 13 residues. Here the CDR3 reads CASSYGQNTEAFF. The CDR3 bases are TGTGCCAGCAGTTACGGCCAGAACACTGAAGCTTTCTTT.

This chain connects TRBV18 to TRBJ2-3; D is uncertain. V gave up 5 bases and J gave up 0 bases, with 12 bases separating them. Germline V gives CDR1 KGHSH, CDR2 LQKENI. The CDR3 covers 15 residues. Written as DNA, the CDR3 is TGTGCCAGCTCAAGAGGCAGTCCTAGCACAGATACGCAGTATTTT. Amino acid sequence: CASSRGSPSTDTQYF.